The clone carrying this T cell receptor beta chain was seen just once. Individuals drawn from approximately 26 US areas were about 18 to 89 years old. Participant-given clinical history determined each cohort assignment. TCRdb's table, derived via immunoSEQ multiplex PCR, lists solely in-frame clones and lacks some. The table lists some 170,000 clones, roughly 87% of them singletons. This record belongs to a study of blood T cell repertoires in COVID-19. Study in general: COVID-19 samples, acute and convalescent, were from the United States, Italy and Spain.

This CDR3 has 13 residues. Germline-derived CDR1 and CDR2 are GTSNPN and SVGIG (reference sequence). The germline V and J ends were trimmed by 4 bases and 5 bases, with 14 bases remaining between them. The TCR was taken from a human donor with acute COVID-19. The donor label of this sample is uncertain. This chain connects TRBV30 to TRBJ2-5; D is possibly TRBD2 (6 bases). Source material: PBMCs or T cells enriched from blood (not recorded which). This CDR3 is CAWNRIRGETQYF. CDR3 coding DNA: TGTGCCTGGAACAGAATTCGGGGGGAGACCCAGTACTTC.